Below are 29 T cell receptor beta chains sequenced from a single sample in a study of graft-versus-host responses after intestinal transplantation. Only in-frame clones appear in the TCRdb table, and some are missing; sequencing was by immunoSEQ multiplex PCR. The sample holds some 100,000 clones, 80% to 95% seen once. The antigens of these receptors remain unknown. The material sequenced was unstimulated CD8+ T cells sorted from spleen or lymph node cells, taken before transplant. These receptors were obtained from a human donor who was the organ donor for an intestinal transplant.

This rearrangement joins TRBV11-2 to TRBJ1-6; tentatively, D is TRBD1 (6 bases). V was clipped by 1 base and J by 7 bases, with 20 bases between them. This CDR3 has 18 residues. Germline V lookup: CDR1 SGHAT, CDR2 FQNNGV. Written as DNA, the CDR3 is TGTGCCAGCAGCTTAGCGGCACGTGGGGGCAAGGCGAATTCACCCCTCCACTTT. This encodes CASSLAARGGKANSPLHF.

V usage is TRBV6-6 and J usage is TRBJ1-2; perhaps TRBD1 as D (5 bases). The germline gives CDR1 MNHNY, CDR2 SVGAGI (reference sequence). The CDR3 length is 14 residues. V lost 7 bases and J lost 2, with 14 bases in between. The CDR3 sequence: CASTVSQGNYGYTF. DNA for the CDR3: TGTGCCAGCACCGTAAGCCAGGGAAACTATGGCTACACCTTC.

The gene calls are TRBV5-4 and TRBJ2-2, with TRBD2 matching 8 bases. CDR1 and CDR2 from the germline V gene are SGHNT and YYREEE (reference sequence). The CDR3 contains 15 residues. The V gene end was trimmed by 4 bases and the J gene end by 7 bases; junction bases not matched to a gene: 9. CDR3 residues: CASSLKRELHGELFF. The CDR3 nucleotides read TGTGCCAGCAGCCTTAAGCGGGAGTTACACGGGGAGCTGTTTTTT.

The chain couples TRBV6-1 to TRBJ2-5; tentatively, D is TRBD1 (6 bases). Deletions cut 8 bases from V and 4 bases from J, with 17 bases between. The CDR3 covers 14 residues. The germline V gene encodes CDR1 MNHNS and CDR2 SASEGT. CDR3 sequence: CASYRRGQRETQYF. The CDR3 DNA is TGTGCCAGCTACCGCAGGGGTCAAAGAGAGACCCAGTACTTC.

The chain recombines TRBV9 with TRBJ1-5; D is possibly TRBD1 (5 bases). V gave up 2 bases and J gave up 3 bases, with 12 bases separating them. Germline V gene data show CDR1 as SGDLS and CDR2 as YYNGEE. CDR3 size: 15 residues. CDR3 sequence reads: CASSVEGTINQPQHF. The CDR3 DNA reads TGTGCCAGCAGCGTGGAGGGGACCATCAATCAGCCCCAGCATTTT.

This clone was observed once. The chain couples TRBV27 to TRBJ2-7, with 7 nucleotides matching TRBD2. Germline V gene data show CDR1 as MNHEY and CDR2 as SMNVEV (reference sequence). The V and J ends lost 4 bases and 3 bases, in that order; junction bases with no gene match: 6. The CDR3 covers 14 residues. The CDR3 nucleotides are TGTGCCAGCAGTTGGGGAACGGGGGGCTACGAGCAGTACTTC. Its translation: CASSWGTGGYEQYF.

V gene TRBV27 combines with J gene TRBJ2-1; D gene unclear. V lost 1 base and J lost 5, with 9 bases in between. This CDR3 has 14 residues. Germline CDR1 MNHEY, CDR2 SMNVEV (reference sequence). The CDR3 here is CASSLYDTDNEQFF. The DNA of the CDR3 is TGTGCCAGCAGTTTATACGACACGGACAATGAGCAGTTCTTC.

This clone was picked up one time. This chain uses TRBV27 with TRBJ2-3; tentatively, D is TRBD2 (5 bases). V lost 3 bases and J lost 4, with 11 bases in between. This CDR3 comprises 14 residues. The germline CDR1 and CDR2 sequences are MNHEY and SMNVEV (reference sequence). The CDR3, as DNA: TGTGCCAGCAGTTTTGGGTCGGAGGCAGATACGCAGTATTTT. Protein product: CASSFGSEADTQYF.

The chain links TRBV28 to TRBJ1-2; D might be TRBD1 (6 bases). V shed 5 bases and J shed 5 bases, with 15 bases lying between them. CDR3 length: 14 amino acids. Germline-derived CDR1 and CDR2 are MDHEN and SYDVKM. The CDR3 region is CASSPQGSYYGYTF. In DNA form, the CDR3 reads TGTGCCAGCAGTCCCCAGGGGTCTTATTATGGCTACACCTTC.

CDR3 sequence (DNA): TGTGCCAGCAGCTTAGTAGCGGGGGTCTCCGAGCAGTACTTC. Translated, it gives CASSLVAGVSEQYF. This chain links TRBV11-3 with TRBJ2-7; 9 bases fit TRBD2. With 1 base clipped from V and 6 bases from J, the junction kept 4 bases outside the gene matches. This CDR3 has 14 residues. The germline V gene has CDR1 SGHNT and CDR2 YENEEA. The whole variable domain, filled in from reference TRBV11-3 and TRBJ2-7, reads EAGVVQSPRYKIIEKKQPVAFWCNPISGHNTLYWYLQNLGQGPELLIRYENEEAVDDSQLPKDRFSAERLKGVDSTLKIQPAELGDSAVYLCASSLVAGVSEQYFGPGTRLTVT.

In this sample, this clone turned up once. The V call is TRBV28, the J call TRBJ2-3; 8 nucleotides match TRBD1. The CDR3 covers 14 residues. V lost 5 bases, J lost 4 bases, and 5 bases stayed unmatched. Germline V CDR1 and CDR2: MDHEN, SYDVKM. The CDR3 coding sequence is TGTGCCAGCAGTACCGACAGGGGATCAGATACGCAGTATTTT. Translation: CASSTDRGSDTQYF.

The genes are TRBV4-2 and TRBJ2-4, with 7 bases that match TRBD2. Germline values: CDR1 LGHNA, CDR2 YNFKEQ. CDR3 length: 15 residues. Trimming cost V 3 bases and J 1 base; bases outside gene matches: 3. For the CDR3, the DNA is TGTGCCAGCAGCCATTGGGGGGGGGCCAAAAACATTCAGTACTTC. Its protein product is CASSHWGGAKNIQYF.

The chain couples TRBV21-1 to TRBJ2-7; the table's D call, TRBD1, was not checked against the DNA. TRBV21-1 is a documented pseudogene. The CDR3 loop spans 16 amino acids. The CDR3 loop reads CASSKGTGKGSYEQYF. The DNA of the CDR3 is TGTGCCAGCAGCAAAGGAACAGGGAAGGGCTCCTACGAGCAGTACTTC.

The chain has TRBV14 and TRBJ2-3; 7 bases agree with TRBD2. V dropped 0 bases and J dropped 3; count of bases not matched to a gene: 12. Germline V gene lookup returns CDR1 SGHDN and CDR2 FVKESK. The CDR3 is 18 residues long. This chain's CDR3 is CASSQDFRAGLITDTQYF. The DNA for the CDR3 is TGTGCCAGCAGCCAAGACTTCCGAGCGGGGCTTATAACAGATACGCAGTATTTT.

CDR3 DNA: TGTGCCAGCAGCGCGGGACTAGCGGGAGGAGATACGCAGTATTTT. It translates to CASSAGLAGGDTQYF. The chain combines TRBV5-5 with TRBJ2-3; 15 nucleotides agree with TRBD2. Germline trimming cut 4 bases from V and 5 bases from J; bases unmatched to any gene: 2. Germline V gene sequence: CDR1 SGHKS, CDR2 YYEKEE (reference sequence). This CDR3 is built from 15 residues.

The gene calls are TRBV27 and TRBJ2-7; 7 nucleotides agree with TRBD1. Germline lookup yields CDR1 MNHEY and CDR2 SMNVEV (reference sequence). CDR3 size: 14 residues. Trimming removed 6 bases from V and 2 bases from J; junction bases left unmatched: 7. The CDR3 loop is CASRTGVYTYEQYF. CDR3 nucleotide sequence: TGTGCCAGCAGAACAGGGGTCTATACCTACGAGCAGTACTTC.

J is TRBJ1-4 and V is TRBV4-1, with TRBD1 as a possible D gene (5 bases). Germline V gene sequence: CDR1 MGHRA, CDR2 YSYEKL. The CDR3 loop spans 18 amino acids. V was cut by 0 bases and J by 0 bases, with 14 bases left in between. The CDR3 DNA reads TGCGCCAGCAGCCAAGACACCGTTGGGGCAGCAACTAATGAAAAACTGTTTTTT. This gives the protein CASSQDTVGAATNEKLFF.

The CDR3 loop reads CAWDPGLAYEQFF. Written as DNA, the CDR3 is TGTGCCTGGGACCCGGGACTAGCCTATGAGCAGTTCTTC. The chain carries TRBV30 and TRBJ2-1; 9 bases line up with TRBD2. The CDR3 runs 13 residues. J gave up 8 bases and V 5 bases, and 7 bases lay outside the gene matches. The V gene's germline CDR1 is GTSNPN and CDR2 SVGIG (reference sequence).

This chain joins TRBV2 and TRBJ2-3; 12 bases line up with TRBD2. The CDR3 spans 17 residues. The germline gives CDR1 SNHLY, CDR2 FYNNEI. J was trimmed by 0 bases and V by 4 bases; bases with no gene match: 5. The CDR3: CASSGWTSGTSTDTQYF. DNA of the CDR3: TGTGCCAGCAGTGGGTGGACTAGCGGGACTAGCACAGATACGCAGTATTTT.

Comment on this clone: Other DNA sequences in the same sample also yield this CDR3. The chain has TRBV7-9 and TRBJ2-7, with D maybe TRBD1 (6 bases). The CDR3 consists of 14 residues. Germline values: CDR1 SEHNR, CDR2 FQNEAQ (reference sequence). Trimming stripped 0 bases from V and 0 bases from J, with 6 bases between. The CDR3 nucleotides read TGTGCCAGCAGCTTAGCAGGGGGCTCCTACGAGCAGTACTTC. Protein sequence: CASSLAGGSYEQYF.

The CDR3 reads CASSPGDTSYEQYF. CDR3 nucleotide sequence: TGCGCCAGCAGCCCCGGGGACACCTCCTACGAGCAGTACTTC. The chain couples TRBV5-1 to TRBJ2-7; maybe TRBD1 (6 bases). There are 14 residues in the CDR3. Germline V gene lookup returns CDR1 SGHRS and CDR2 YFSETQ. With 4 bases removed from V and 0 bases from J, the gap between germline ends came to 11 bases.

This clone is a singleton in its sample. The V call is TRBV13, the J call TRBJ1-4, with a tentative D call TRBD1 (6 bases). The CDR3 runs 16 residues. CDR1 and CDR2 from the germline V gene are PRHDT and FYEKMQ (reference sequence). The V end was cut by 5 bases, the J end by 7 bases, with 20 bases between. The CDR3 reads CASSAQTGALGEKLFF. For the CDR3, the DNA is TGTGCCAGCAGCGCGCAGACAGGTGCTCTGGGTGAAAAACTGTTTTTT.

The chain joins TRBV4-1 to TRBJ1-4; D unresolved. The CDR3 runs 16 residues. The V and J ends lost 0 bases and 0 bases respectively, with 8 bases between them. CDR1 and CDR2 (germline): MGHRA, YSYEKL. The DNA of the CDR3 is TGCGCCAGCAGCCAAGAATGGGGAGCAACTAATGAAAAACTGTTTTTT. As protein: CASSQEWGATNEKLFF.

The V and J genes are TRBV11-1 and TRBJ2-1, with D tentatively TRBD2 (5 bases). Trimming left V 5 bases short and J 2 bases short, with 13 bases between. The CDR3 covers 15 residues. The V gene's germline CDR1 is SGHAT and CDR2 FQDESV (reference sequence). The CDR3, as DNA: TGTGCCAGCAGCCGTTATAGCGAGGCCTACAATGAGCAGTTCTTC. Protein sequence: CASSRYSEAYNEQFF. The full variable domain, rest sourced from reference TRBV11-1 and TRBJ2-1, is EAEVAQSPRYKITEKSQAVAFWCDPISGHATLYWYRQILGQGPELLVQFQDESVVDDSQLPKDRFSAERLKGVDSTLKIQPAELGDSAMYLCASSRYSEAYNEQFFGPGTRLTVL.

CDR3 sequence (DNA): TGTGCCAGCAGCGGACGACAGGGGTGGGCAGATACGCAGTATTTT. Protein sequence: CASSGRQGWADTQYF. This rearrangement joins TRBV21-1 to TRBJ2-3; the table's D call, TRBD1, was not checked against the DNA. TRBV21-1 is shown as a pseudogene. This CDR3 is 15 amino acids long.

This sequence joins TRBV30 and TRBJ2-1; possible D gene TRBD2, 6 bases. The CDR3 has 11 amino acids. Germline loops: CDR1 GTSNPN, CDR2 SVGIG (reference sequence). V shed 4 bases and J shed 8 bases, with 9 bases lying between them. In nucleotides, the CDR3 is TGTGCCTGGACCCCGGGGGATGAGCAGTTCTTC. This codes for CAWTPGDEQFF.

The J gene is TRBJ2-1, the V gene TRBV2; 7 bases map to TRBD1. In germline, CDR1 is SNHLY, CDR2 FYNNEI. Unmatched junction bases numbered 10, after V lost 8 bases and J lost 0 bases. The CDR3 is 16 residues long. For the CDR3, the DNA is TGTGCCAGCGGAGTTTCGGGACAGAGCTCCTACAATGAGCAGTTCTTC. Translated: CASGVSGQSSYNEQFF.

The V gene is TRBV5-5, the J gene TRBJ2-3; TRBD2 is a possible D gene (6 bases). V shed 4 bases and J shed 0 bases, with 15 bases lying between them. The CDR3 runs to 16 residues. Per germline, CDR1 SGHKS and CDR2 YYEKEE (reference sequence). CDR3 residues: CASSPGLRSSTDTQYF. CDR3 coding DNA: TGTGCCAGCAGCCCGGGACTGCGGAGTAGCACAGATACGCAGTATTTT.

The J gene is TRBJ1-3, the V gene TRBV13; 7 bases are a match to TRBD1. The CDR3 runs to 18 residues. Germline values: CDR1 PRHDT, CDR2 FYEKMQ (reference sequence). The V and J ends lost 5 bases and 0 bases, in that order; junction bases with no gene match: 13. CDR3 amino acids: CASSQRGRGSNSGNTIYF. DNA of the CDR3: TGTGCCAGCAGCCAACGGGGCAGGGGGTCTAACTCTGGAAACACCATATATTTT. The complete variable domain, with remaining parts taken from reference TRBV13 and TRBJ1-3, reads AAGVIQSPRHLIKEKRETATLKCYPIPRHDTVYWYQQGPGQDPQFLISFYEKMQSDKGSIPDRFSAQQFSDYHSELNMSSLELGDSALYFCASSQRGRGSNSGNTIYFGEGSWLTVV.